This TCR beta chain came from a study of blood T cell repertoires in COVID-19. Study summary: Samples representing acute and convalescent COVID-19 were sourced from the United States, Italy and Spain. The cDNA or gDNA used as material had been derived from T cells, B-cell-depleted T cells, or PBMCs.

Original data processing: Amplified reference gene primers provided the basis for estimating nucleated cell counts. Profiling relied on immunoSEQ multiplex PCR, and the TCRdb table lists in-frame clones only, not all of them. V, J and clone size are taken as reported in that table, and D and trimming were inferred from the DNA itself. The sample holds 20,000 to 30,000 clones, about 91% seen once. As to this clone: The sample contains more than one DNA sequence encoding this CDR3.

CDR1 and CDR2 from the germline V gene are SGHVS and FQNEAQ. Losses at the gene ends were 6 bases for V and 5 bases for J; bases not matched to a gene: 8. The CDR3 spans 15 residues. The genes are TRBV7-8 and TRBJ1-5; the match to TRBD1 covers 9 bases. This receptor was taken from a human donor in a cohort sampled during active COVID-19. The sequencing sample was made of peripheral blood. CDR3: CASRPTGGAYQPQHF. CDR3 nucleotide sequence: TGTGCCAGCAGACCAACAGGGGGCGCTTATCAGCCCCAGCATTTT.